The 3 T cell receptor beta chains listed next were all sequenced from one sample in a study of blood T cell repertoires in COVID-19. The table came from immunoSEQ multiplex PCR; TCRdb's copy has only in-frame clones and leaves some out. The table has 200,000 to 250,000 clones, approximately 91% seen once. Sequencing was performed on peripheral blood. The receptors shown here come from a woman aged 40 to 50 who had recovered from COVID-19.

This chain links TRBV27 with TRBJ2-1; D gene unclear. Germline V gene lookup returns CDR1 MNHEY and CDR2 SMNVEV (reference sequence). Trimming cost V 3 bases and J 2 bases, with 11 bases left between them. The length of the CDR3 is 15 residues. CDR3 in DNA: TGTGCCAGCAGTTTGTTCGGGTCCCCCTACAATGAGCAGTTCTTC. Residues: CASSLFGSPYNEQFF.

This clone was observed a few times. The chain uses TRBV4-2 and TRBJ1-1; 7 bases are a match to TRBD1. The germline gives CDR1 LGHNA, CDR2 YNFKEQ. With V trimmed by 0 bases and J by 6 bases, 10 bases remained unmatched. The CDR3 sequence is 16 residues long. CDR3 DNA: TGTGCCAGCAGCCAAGACCCCCGAGACAGGGTCCCTGAAGCTTTCTTT. Translated: CASSQDPRDRVPEAFF.

The chain couples TRBV7-9 to TRBJ1-2; 7 positions match TRBD1. With 5 bases clipped from V and 4 bases from J, the junction kept 16 bases outside the gene matches. Germline loops: CDR1 SEHNR, CDR2 FQNEAQ (reference sequence). The CDR3 spans 17 residues. The CDR3 region has the DNA TGTGCCAGCAGCCAGGGGGGAAGCAACAGGGGAATCTATGGCTACACCTTC. As protein: CASSQGGSNRGIYGYTF.